A selection of T cell receptor beta chains follows, all from one sample in a study of post-analysis software for immune sequencing data. TCRdb passed the PCR reads through MiXCR, listing each CDR3 protein once. In the table there are 650,000 to 900,000 distinct CDR3 sequences, about half of which are singletons. Specimen: blood. All receptors derive from a girl aged 10-17 years with multiple sclerosis. The conserved cysteine and the conserved F or W are not part of the CDR3 here. D genes are given only for firm matches.

D gene: .; V gene: TRBV15; J gene: .; CDR3 protein: AASRDRGDGTYEQY
D gene: TRBD2; V gene: TRBV3-1; J gene: TRBJ2-1; CDR3 protein: ASSQVILGLAGDNEQF
D gene: .; V gene: TRBV12-3/TRBV12-4; J gene: TRBJ1-6; CDR3 protein: ASSHGGQLVDLSPLH
D gene: TRBD2; V gene: TRBV27; J gene: TRBJ2-3; CDR3 protein: ASSQSGLGGTDTQY
D gene: .; V gene: TRBV29-1; J gene: TRBJ1-1; CDR3 protein: SAAMGVANTEAF
D gene: TRBD1; V gene: TRBV7-9; J gene: TRBJ2-5; CDR3 protein: ATKNLNRGETQY
D gene: .; V gene: TRBV15; J gene: TRBJ2-2; CDR3 protein: ATSRDSGLRTGELF
D gene: .; V gene: TRBV28; J gene: TRBJ2-1; CDR3 protein: VSSLPAKGAYNEQF
D gene: .; V gene: TRBV29-1; J gene: TRBJ1-2; CDR3 protein: SVEDEEFYGYT
D gene: TRBD1; V gene: TRBV20-1; J gene: TRBJ2-1; CDR3 protein: SARQGRGIEQF
D gene: TRBD2; V gene: TRBV20-1; J gene: TRBJ2-1; CDR3 protein: SARGGGPINEQF
D gene: TRBD2; V gene: TRBV7-8; J gene: TRBJ2-1; CDR3 protein: ASSISRLKTSGRAESYNEQF
D gene: .; V gene: TRBV28; J gene: TRBJ2-7; CDR3 protein: ASTASRREQY
D gene: .; V gene: TRBV7-9; J gene: TRBJ1-2; CDR3 protein: ASSRGGTNYGYT
D gene: TRBD2; V gene: TRBV7-8; J gene: TRBJ2-5; CDR3 protein: ASRTGTSGRGTQY
D gene: .; V gene: TRBV28; J gene: TRBJ1-2; CDR3 protein: ASSFSTGGGYT
D gene: TRBD2; V gene: TRBV20-1; J gene: TRBJ2-1; CDR3 protein: SASPFRLAGGWASGNEQF
D gene: .; V gene: TRBV12-3/TRBV12-4; J gene: TRBJ2-7; CDR3 protein: ASSFSAQGMGYEQY
D gene: .; V gene: TRBV30; J gene: TRBJ2-2; CDR3 protein: AWTLVSDTGELF
D gene: .; V gene: TRBV24-1; J gene: TRBJ2-5; CDR3 protein: ATRAGNEETQY
D gene: .; V gene: TRBV7-2; J gene: TRBJ2-5; CDR3 protein: ASSPTSISGETQY
D gene: .; V gene: TRBV5-6; J gene: .; CDR3 protein: ASSLDGFTGAEQY
D gene: TRBD2; V gene: TRBV5-1; J gene: TRBJ2-1; CDR3 protein: ASSLASGSLSYNEQF
D gene: .; V gene: TRBV29-1; J gene: TRBJ1-1; CDR3 protein: SVEGSAF
D gene: TRBD2; V gene: TRBV6-1; J gene: TRBJ2-7; CDR3 protein: ASSEVGRTSGAAYEQY
D gene: .; V gene: TRBV20-1; J gene: TRBJ2-3; CDR3 protein: SVPGPQGTDTQY
D gene: .; V gene: TRBV14; J gene: TRBJ2-3; CDR3 protein: ASSQDGIAQY
D gene: .; V gene: TRBV4-2; J gene: TRBJ2-5; CDR3 protein: ASSQEQTVQETQY
D gene: .; V gene: TRBV28; J gene: TRBJ1-2; CDR3 protein: ASSLVSYGYT